The rows below give T cell receptor beta chains drawn from one sample of a study of OX40 agonist ivuxolimab in advanced cancers. Only in-frame clones appear in the TCRdb table, and some are missing; sequencing was by immunoSEQ multiplex PCR. Among 75,000 to 90,000 clones listed, about 89% were seen once. This sample comprised CD4+ or CD8+ T cells sorted from blood, obtained in a trial of the OX40 agonist ivuxolimab. These receptors originate from an adult with an advanced solid tumor such as melanoma, head and neck, liver or kidney cancer. CDR3s include the opening cysteine and the closing phenylalanine or tryptophan. The D gene is left open where the match is weak. Expanded clones are given a class, and other clones once, few, many or no size at all.

>TRBJ2-7|-|-|TRBV7-8
TGTGCCAGCAGCCCGAGCTCCTACGAGCAGTACTTC
CASSPSSYEQYF
>TRBJ2-2|-|-|TRBV7-9
TGTGCCAGCAGCTTAATGAACACCGGGGAGCTGTTTTTT
CASSLMNTGELFF
>TRBJ2-5|-|-|TRBV28
TGTGCCAGCAGTTTACTCTCCAGCGTGATAAACAAAGAGACCCAGTACTTC
CASSLLSSVINKETQYF
>TRBJ2-7|TRBD1|-|TRBV9
TGTGCCAGCAGCGGACCCGGGACAGGGCCCTACGAGCAGTACTTC
CASSGPGTGPYEQYF
>TRBJ1-5|TRBD1|-|TRBV7-8
TGTGCCAGCAGCTTAGCGGGGTATTCGGACAGGGGCGGAAGCAATCAGCCCCAGCATTTT
CASSLAGYSDRGGSNQPQHF
>TRBJ2-7|-|-|TRBV30
TGTGCCTGGAGTGTAGGTGGGGGCGACGAGCAGTACTTC
CAWSVGGGDEQYF
>TRBJ2-3|-|-|TRBV27
TGTGCCAGCAGTGGATTCCGGGACGGGCCAGATACGCAGTATTTT
CASSGFRDGPDTQYF
>TRBJ2-3|-|-|TRBV27
TGTGCCAGCAGTGAAAGAGATACGCAGTATTTT
CASSERDTQYF
>TRBJ2-3|TRBD2|-|TRBV11-1
TGTGCCAGCAGCGTCGGACTAGCGGGAGCTACTAGCACAGATACGCAGTATTTT
CASSVGLAGATSTDTQYF
>TRBJ1-2|TRBD1|-|TRBV4-3
TGCGCCAGCAGACCCCCCGGGACAGGGTATGGCTACACCTTC
CASRPPGTGYGYTF
>TRBJ2-7|TRBD1|-|TRBV14
TGTGCCAGCAGCCAAGAACCCCCGGGACAGGGATTCTACGAGCAGTACTTC
CASSQEPPGQGFYEQYF
>TRBJ2-6|-|-|TRBV4-3
TGCGCCAGCAGCCCGGGACTGAGGCTCCAGATTAGCTCTGGGGCCAACGTCCTGACTTTC
CASSPGLRLQISSGANVLTF
>TRBJ2-3|-|-|TRBV27
TGTGCCAGCAGGGACTACCATCTAGATACGCAGTATTTT
CASRDYHLDTQYF
>TRBJ2-1|TRBD2|-|TRBV27
TGTGCCAGCAGTTATAGCGGGAGCTCCTACAATGAGCAGTTCTTC
CASSYSGSSYNEQFF
>TRBJ2-5|-|-|TRBV9
TGTGCCAGCAGCGTAGGAGGGGGTCTCCAAGAGACCCAGTACTTC
CASSVGGGLQETQYF
>TRBJ1-5|-|once|TRBV7-3
TGTGCCAGCAGCCCGGACGGTTATAGCAATCAGCCCCAGCATTTT
CASSPDGYSNQPQHF
>TRBJ1-6|TRBD1|once|TRBV9
TGTGCCAGCAGCAAAGGGACAGCAGCTAATTCACCCCTCCACTTT
CASSKGTAANSPLHF
>TRBJ1-1|-|once|TRBV4-3
TGCGCCAGCAGAGGGAACACTGAAGCTTTCTTT
CASRGNTEAFF
>TRBJ2-3|TRBD1|once|TRBV28
TGTGCCAGCAGTACAAGGGGGCGGCGTAGGGATACGCAGTATTTT
CASSTRGRRRDTQYF
>TRBJ1-1|-|-|TRBV12-5
TGTGCTAGTTCCTGGGGTGTGGGCAGTGGTGAAGCTTTCTTT
CASSWGVGSGEAFF
>TRBJ2-5|TRBD1|-|TRBV28
TGTGCCAGCAGTAAGACAGGGCAAGAGACCCAGTACTTC
CASSKTGQETQYF
>TRBJ2-1|-|once|TRBV27
TGTGCCAGCAGCCTTCCCTACAATGAGCAGTTCTTC
CASSLPYNEQFF
>TRBJ2-5|-|-|TRBV28
TGTGCCAGCAGTTTATATCAGGACACAGAGTACCAAGAGACCCAGTACTTC
CASSLYQDTEYQETQYF
>TRBJ1-5|-|-|TRBV19
TGTGCCAGTAGTATCCCTCAAGGGGGCAATCAGCCCCAGCATTTT
CASSIPQGGNQPQHF
>TRBJ2-1|TRBD2|once|TRBV4-1
TGCGCCAGCAGCCAAGTGGCTAGCGGGAGGAGGGTCTTC
CASSQVASGRRVF
>TRBJ2-3|TRBD2|-|TRBV18
TGTGCCAGCTCACCAACCCTAGCGGGGGGGAACACAGATACGCAGTATTTT
CASSPTLAGGNTDTQYF
>TRBJ1-1|-|-|TRBV7-2
TGTGCCAGCAGCTTATGGGGCGCCAACACTGAAGCTTTCTTT
CASSLWGANTEAFF
>TRBJ1-5|-|-|TRBV6-5
TGTGCCAGCAACCCGAATTTTAGCAATCAGCCCCAGCATTTT
CASNPNFSNQPQHF
>TRBJ2-1|TRBD2|-|TRBV30
TGTGCCTGGACCACCGGGACTAGCGGGACCAATGAGCAGTTCTTC
CAWTTGTSGTNEQFF
>TRBJ2-2|-|-|TRBV4-3
TGCGCCAGCAGCCAAGATCTTCGCCTAGCGCTCTCGAACACCGGGGAGCTGTTTTTT
CASSQDLRLALSNTGELFF
>TRBJ2-1|-|-|TRBV27
TGTGCCAGCAGCCCGTTGAAGGGGAGGAATGAGCAGTTCTTC
CASSPLKGRNEQFF
>TRBJ2-1|TRBD2|-|TRBV28
TGTGCCAGCAGTTTCCTTCGGCTAGCGGGGGGGATACAGTTCTTC
CASSFLRLAGGIQFF
>TRBJ2-1|-|-|TRBV11-3
TGTGCCAGCAGCTTAGGTTCTGGAAATGAGCAGTTCTTC
CASSLGSGNEQFF
>TRBJ1-1|-|-|TRBV7-3
TGTGCCAGCAGCCTGGACGGCACTGAAGCTTTCTTT
CASSLDGTEAFF
>TRBJ2-7|TRBD2|-|TRBV19
TGTGCCAGTAGTATCCGGGGGGTCCACGAGCAGTACTTC
CASSIRGVHEQYF
>TRBJ1-1|-|-|TRBV28
TGTGCCAGCAGTTTGGAGGGGATGTTTTTCACTGAAGCTTTCTTT
CASSLEGMFFTEAFF
>TRBJ2-1|TRBD2|-|TRBV7-9
TGTGCCAGCAGCTCTATGGGACTAGCGGGAGTCAAGTTCTTC
CASSSMGLAGVKFF
>TRBJ1-1|-|-|TRBV28
TGTGCCAGCAGTATCGCGCCTGAGGGGACTGAAGCTTTCTTT
CASSIAPEGTEAFF
>TRBJ1-5|TRBD1|-|TRBV30
TGTGCCTGGAGTCCCAAGGGACAGGGAAATCAGCCCCAGCATTTT
CAWSPKGQGNQPQHF
>TRBJ2-1|TRBD2|-|TRBV28
TGTGCCAGCAGTTTATCGGGGGGGTCGAATGAGCAGTTCTTC
CASSLSGGSNEQFF
>TRBJ1-3|-|-|TRBV23-1
TGCGCCAGCAGTCAATCACGCCAGGGGCTGGGGTGTGGAAACACCATATATTTT
CASSQSRQGLGCGNTIYF
>TRBJ1-3|-|-|TRBV9
TGTGCCAGCACCCCCGGGGAGAGGTCTGGAAACACCATATATTTT
CASTPGERSGNTIYF
>TRBJ2-7|-|once|TRBV28
TGTGCCAGCAGTTTCTCGTTCAGGGACGAGCAGTACTTC
CASSFSFRDEQYF
>TRBJ2-3|TRBD2|-|TRBV19
TGTGCCAGTAGTTCCGGGAGGGATACGCAGTATTTT
CASSSGRDTQYF
>TRBJ2-3|-|-|TRBV9
TGTGCCAGCAGCGGACTTAGCACAGATACGCAGTATTTT
CASSGLSTDTQYF
>TRBJ1-3|-|-|TRBV27
TGTGCCAGCAGTTCCGACTACCGGGACCGACACTCTGGAAACACCATATATTTT
CASSSDYRDRHSGNTIYF
>TRBJ1-5|-|-|TRBV28
TGTGCCAGCAGTTTCAGTCCCGTAGACAATCAGCCCCAGCATTTT
CASSFSPVDNQPQHF
>TRBJ1-5|-|-|TRBV28
TGTGCCGGGGGGGAGAGATATAGCAATCAGCCCCAGCATTTT
CAGGERYSNQPQHF
>TRBJ2-3|-|-|TRBV7-8
TGTGCCAGCAGCTTAGGCACAGATACGCAGTATTTT
CASSLGTDTQYF
>TRBJ1-2|-|-|TRBV28
TGTGCCAGCAGTTTACCGTCGGACAGAGTTGGCTACACCTTC
CASSLPSDRVGYTF
>TRBJ1-5|-|-|TRBV7-2
TGTGCCAGCAGCTTTAGAAATCAGCCCCAGCATTTT
CASSFRNQPQHF
>TRBJ2-1|TRBD2|-|TRBV11-1
TGTGCCAGCAGCCAAAATCGGGGGGGTGTCTCTAATGAGCAGTTCTTC
CASSQNRGGVSNEQFF
>TRBJ2-7|TRBD1|-|TRBV28
TGTGCCAGCAGTTGGGGACAGGGTTACCCCTACGAGCAGTACTTC
CASSWGQGYPYEQYF
>TRBJ2-1|TRBD2|-|TRBV4-3
TGCGCCAGCAGCCAAGCTTCTAGCGGGACCAACTACAATGAGCAGTTCTTC
CASSQASSGTNYNEQFF
>TRBJ2-1|TRBD2|once|TRBV30
TGTGCCTGGACGGGCAGCGGGGGGGGATCCTACAATGAGCAGTTCTTC
CAWTGSGGGSYNEQFF
>TRBJ2-7|-|-|TRBV21-1
TGTGCCAGCAGCAAACTTGAGGCGGGGAGCTCCTACGAGCAGTACTTC
CASSKLEAGSSYEQYF
>TRBJ1-1|-|-|TRBV4-3
TGCGCCAGCAGCCAAGATTCTGAGGGGGTGAACACTGAAGCTTTCTTT
CASSQDSEGVNTEAFF
>TRBJ1-6|-|once|TRBV30
TGTGCCTGGAGTGTAGTGGGGGAGGGTAATTCACCCCTCCACTTT
CAWSVVGEGNSPLHF
>TRBJ1-2|-|-|TRBV6-5
TGTGCCAGCAGTTCCCCGACGGCGTCTAACTATGGCTACACCTTC
CASSSPTASNYGYTF